The 26 T cell receptor beta chains reported below all come from one sample, sequenced in a study of blood T cell repertoires in COVID-19. The protocol was immunoSEQ multiplex PCR, while the TCRdb copy is restricted to in-frame clones and leaves out a portion. The sample has about 180,000 clones; approximately 88% are singletons. Material for sequencing was peripheral blood. Every receptor here comes from a man younger than 35 with active or convalescent COVID-19.

CDR3 sequence reads: CASSPNPGQGVLGYTF. The DNA for the CDR3 is TGTGCCAGCTCACCTAACCCGGGACAGGGAGTTTTGGGCTACACCTTC. The rearrangement uses TRBV18 and TRBJ1-2; 9 nucleotides align to TRBD1. CDR1 is KGHSH and CDR2 is LQKENI in the germline V gene. V was clipped by 3 bases and J by 8 bases; unmatched bases: 13. The CDR3 spans 16 residues.

This chain connects TRBV4-1 to TRBJ1-1; 7 nucleotides line up with TRBD1. The germline V gene has CDR1 MGHRA and CDR2 YSYEKL. This CDR3 spans 16 amino acids. J lost 1 base, V lost 3 bases, and 8 bases had no gene match. CDR3 DNA sequence: TGCGCCAGCAGCCAGGATCCTCAGGGGGAGAACACTGAAGCTTTCTTT. It specifies CASSQDPQGENTEAFF.

This clone was picked up one time. The V and J genes are TRBV28 and TRBJ2-1; tentatively, D is TRBD2 (6 bases). This CDR3 contains 14 residues. V gave up 5 bases and J gave up 4 bases, with 12 bases separating them. Germline CDR1 reads MDHEN; CDR2 reads SYDVKM. The CDR3 region is CASSQGGAYNEQFF. CDR3 coding DNA: TGTGCCAGCAGTCAGGGAGGCGCTTACAATGAGCAGTTCTTC.

V gene TRBV7-3 combines with J gene TRBJ1-1; no firm D call. Germline CDR1 and CDR2: SGHTA and FQGTGA. V gave up 4 bases and J gave up 0 bases, with 6 bases separating them. This CDR3 comprises 13 residues. The CDR3: CASSSTMNTEAFF. CDR3 bases: TGTGCCAGCAGCTCAACTATGAACACTGAAGCTTTCTTT.

V and J are TRBV6-5 and TRBJ1-1; maybe TRBD1 (5 bases). The V end was cut by 10 bases, the J end by 1 base, with 13 bases between. The CDR3 contains 13 residues. From germline, CDR1 is MNHEY and CDR2 SVGAGI. The CDR3 DNA follows: TGTGCCAACAAGAACGACAGGAACACTGAAGCTTTCTTT. Translated: CANKNDRNTEAFF.

This clone was found a few times. The chain is built from TRBV27 and TRBJ2-1; 7 bases align to TRBD2. Losses at the gene ends were 0 bases for V and 9 bases for J; bases not matched to a gene: 8. The CDR3 has 15 residues. Germline CDR1 is MNHEY and CDR2 is SMNVEV (reference sequence). DNA for the CDR3: TGTGCCAGCAGTTTATCGGGCGGGAGTGGTGGTGAGCAGTTCTTC. This sequence encodes CASSLSGGSGGEQFF.

This chain links TRBV5-5 with TRBJ1-4; 10 nucleotides line up with TRBD1. CDR1 is SGHKS, CDR2 YYEKEE, per germline (reference sequence). The V gene end was trimmed by 2 bases and the J gene end by 8 bases; junction bases not matched to a gene: 6. There are 15 residues in the CDR3. The CDR3 DNA reads TGTGCCAGCAGCTTAGGGAGGACAGGGGGAGAAAAACTGTTTTTT. As protein: CASSLGRTGGEKLFF.

The chain carries TRBV4-1 and TRBJ1-2; D perhaps matches TRBD1 (6 bases). The CDR3 has 17 amino acids. Per the germline V gene, CDR1 is MGHRA and CDR2 is YSYEKL. V lost 0 bases and J 3 bases, leaving 17 bases between the germline ends. CDR3 region: CASSQDPAGVGDYGYTF. The CDR3 coding sequence is TGCGCCAGCAGCCAAGACCCCGCAGGGGTGGGGGACTATGGCTACACCTTC.

The V and J genes are TRBV25-1 and TRBJ1-3; weak D call: TRBD1 (5 bases). The germline V and J ends were trimmed by 5 bases and 4 bases, with 15 bases remaining between them. This CDR3 has 15 residues. CDR1 and CDR2 (germline): MGHDK, SYGVNS. CDR3 sequence: CASSHDGGVGNTIYF. The CDR3 DNA is TGTGCCAGCAGTCACGATGGAGGGGTAGGAAACACCATATATTTT.

The V gene is TRBV27, the J gene TRBJ2-2; D is perhaps TRBD1 (5 bases). V lost 3 bases to trimming and J lost 2 bases, with 10 bases between them. Germline values: CDR1 MNHEY, CDR2 SMNVEV (reference sequence). The CDR3 consists of 15 residues. The CDR3 DNA follows: TGTGCCAGCAGTTTCCAGGGAACTAACACCGGGGAGCTGTTTTTT. It is translated as CASSFQGTNTGELFF.

Only one count was recorded for this clone. The V gene is TRBV27, the J gene TRBJ2-3; TRBD2 aligns across 7 bases. Germline V lookup: CDR1 MNHEY, CDR2 SMNVEV (reference sequence). J gave up 1 base and V 5 bases, and 9 bases lay outside the gene matches. The CDR3 sequence is 16 residues long. The CDR3 region has the DNA TGTGCCAGCAGTCTGTCAGTGGGGGGGGGCACAGATACGCAGTATTTT. Translating it yields CASSLSVGGGTDTQYF.

The chain combines TRBV10-2 with TRBJ2-7; 10 nucleotides line up with TRBD1. The junction had 6 bases not matched to a gene; V was cut back by 3 bases and J by 4 bases. This CDR3 spans 15 amino acids. The germline V gene encodes CDR1 WSHSY and CDR2 SAAADI. As DNA, the CDR3 is TGCGCCAGCAGTGATAGGGGGACAGGGGCTTACGAGCAGTACTTC. The encoded protein is CASSDRGTGAYEQYF.

The chain employs TRBV6-2 or TRBV6-3 and TRBJ2-7; 15 positions agree with TRBD2. The germline V gene has CDR1 MNHEY and CDR2 SVGEGT. V was clipped by 5 bases and J by 1 base; unmatched bases: 9. The CDR3 loop spans 18 amino acids. CDR3 in amino acids: CASSPRTSGRAQSYEQYF. CDR3 DNA: TGTGCCAGCAGTCCAAGGACTAGCGGGAGGGCCCAGTCCTACGAGCAGTACTTC.

This clone was detected only a few times. The rearrangement joins TRBV18 to TRBJ1-2; possibly TRBD1 for D (6 bases). V dropped 3 bases and J dropped 6 bases, with 14 bases sitting between them. This CDR3 spans 14 amino acids. The germline V gene encodes CDR1 KGHSH and CDR2 LQKENI. DNA of the CDR3: TGTGCCAGCTCACCTGCCGGCTGGGACAATGGCTACACCTTC. It encodes CASSPAGWDNGYTF. Looking up the rest from reference TRBV18 and TRBJ1-2 gives the full variable domain: NAGVMQNPRHLVRRRGQEARLRCSPMKGHSHVYWYRQLPEEGLKFMVYLQKENIIDESGMPKERFSAEFPKEGPSILRIQQVVRGDSAAYFCASSPAGWDNGYTFGSGTRLTVV.

Worth noting for this clone: This same CDR3 is encoded by further DNA sequences in the sample. The chain has TRBV7-9 and TRBJ1-2; 9 bases are a match to TRBD1. The CDR3 totals 13 residues. The ends lost 5 bases at V and 8 bases at J; junction bases unmatched: 6. Germline CDR1 SEHNR, CDR2 FQNEAQ (reference sequence). The chain's CDR3 is CASSTGQGIGYTF. The CDR3 bases are TGTGCCAGCAGCACGGGACAGGGAATCGGCTACACCTTC. The variable domain in full, with the rest retrieved from reference TRBV7-9 and TRBJ1-2, is DTGVSQNPRHKITKRGQNVTFRCDPISEHNRLYWYRQTLGQGPEFLTYFQNEAQLEKSRLLSDRFSAERPKGSFSTLEIQRTEQGDSAMYLCASSTGQGIGYTFGSGTRLTVV.

The CDR3 bases are TGTGCCAGCTCAACTACAGGGGTCGAACAGCCCCAGCATTTT. This codes for CASSTTGVEQPQHF. The gene calls are TRBV18 and TRBJ1-5; TRBD1 agrees at 7 bases. Germline V gene data show CDR1 as KGHSH and CDR2 as LQKENI. V lost 5 bases and J lost 7; bases outside the gene matches: 8. CDR3 length: 14 amino acids.

Points on this clone: Distinct nucleotide sequences in the sample also encode this CDR3. The chain is built from TRBV6-2 or TRBV6-3 and TRBJ2-3; 7 bases are shared with TRBD2. The CDR3 runs 14 residues. The V segment lost 2 bases and the J segment 2 bases; nucleotides outside the gene matches: 1. CDR1 is MNHEY, CDR2 SVGEGT, per germline. The CDR3 spells CASSYGRATDTQYF. The DNA of the CDR3 is TGTGCCAGCAGTTACGGGAGGGCCACAGATACGCAGTATTTT.

This clone was observed a single time. This chain connects TRBV5-4 to TRBJ1-2; 9 bases line up with TRBD1. The ends lost 4 bases at V and 5 bases at J; junction bases unmatched: 12. The germline V gene encodes CDR1 SGHNT and CDR2 YYREEE (reference sequence). The CDR3 consists of 16 residues. Written as DNA, the CDR3 is TGTGCCAGCAGCGCATATTCGACCGGGACAGGGTATGGCTACACCTTC. As protein: CASSAYSTGTGYGYTF.

The CDR3 region is CASSVGNTIYF. CDR3 coding DNA: TGTGCCAGCAGCGTAGGAAACACCATATATTTT. The rearrangement uses TRBV14 and TRBJ1-3; D unresolved. Between the trimmed V and J ends, which lost 5 bases and 4 bases, there was a span of 3 bases. The CDR3 sequence is 11 residues long. CDR1 and CDR2 (germline): SGHDN, FVKESK.

This clone was detected only once. The V call is TRBV6-1, the J call TRBJ1-1; a possible D gene is TRBD1 (6 bases). Trimming cost V 4 bases and J 1 base, with 16 bases left between them. CDR1 is MNHNS and CDR2 is SASEGT in the germline V gene. This CDR3 contains 16 residues. CDR3 sequence reads: CASSALTGKGNTEAFF. The CDR3 DNA is TGTGCCAGCAGTGCGTTAACAGGGAAGGGGAACACTGAAGCTTTCTTT.

This sequence joins TRBV28 and TRBJ1-2; weak D call: TRBD1 (5 bases). The CDR3 length is 13 residues. The germline CDR1 and CDR2 sequences are MDHEN and SYDVKM. V was cut by 6 bases and J by 5 bases, with 13 bases left in between. CDR3 sequence reads: CASRPVGGYGYTF. The CDR3, as DNA: TGTGCCAGCAGGCCCGTGGGGGGTTATGGCTACACCTTC.

This chain links TRBV15 with TRBJ2-5, with 8 positions matching TRBD1. The V segment lost 3 bases and the J segment 5 bases; nucleotides outside the gene matches: 11. The germline gives CDR1 LNHNV, CDR2 YYDKDF (reference sequence). The length of the CDR3 is 16 residues. In DNA form, the CDR3 reads TGTGCCACCAGCAGCCAGACAGGGGAGCATATGGAGACCCAGTACTTC. It is translated as CATSSQTGEHMETQYF.

The chain joins TRBV5-1 to TRBJ2-1, with D tentatively TRBD2 (6 bases). The CDR3 length is 15 residues. V was shortened by 4 bases and J by 5 bases, with 16 bases between the two germline ends. Per germline, CDR1 SGHRS and CDR2 YFSETQ. This chain's CDR3 is CASSLWGTGHNEQFF. As DNA, the CDR3 is TGCGCCAGCAGCCTTTGGGGGACTGGTCACAATGAGCAGTTCTTC.

The chain carries TRBV7-9 and TRBJ2-3; no definite D call. With 11 bases removed from V and 0 bases from J, the gap between germline ends came to 15 bases. Germline V gene sequence: CDR1 SEHNR, CDR2 FQNEAQ (reference sequence). This CDR3 is built from 14 residues. The CDR3 spells CAGEGALSTDTQYF. In DNA, the CDR3 is TGTGCCGGCGAAGGAGCCCTGAGCACAGATACGCAGTATTTT.

V usage is TRBV28 and J usage is TRBJ1-1; possibly TRBD1 for D (5 bases). This CDR3 is built from 16 residues. Between the trimmed V and J ends, which lost 2 bases and 4 bases, there was a span of 17 bases. The germline CDR1 and CDR2 sequences are MDHEN and SYDVKM. In DNA form, the CDR3 reads TGTGCCAGCAGTTTAGTCCAGGGCTACGTCGGCACTGAAGCTTTCTTT. It yields the protein CASSLVQGYVGTEAFF.

The J gene is TRBJ1-1, the V gene TRBV14; no reliable D call. Germline values: CDR1 SGHDN, CDR2 FVKESK. V shed 4 bases and J shed 1 base, with 7 bases lying between them. The CDR3 spans 13 residues. CDR3 in amino acids: CASSRGSNTEAFF. The CDR3 nucleotides read TGTGCCAGCAGCCGCGGGTCGAACACTGAAGCTTTCTTT.